The 15 T cell receptor beta chains presented below share a single source sample, sequenced in a study of T-cell memory formation after mild COVID-19. MiXCR, run by TCRdb on the 5' RACE reads, gives a single entry per CDR3 protein. The sample holds hundreds of thousands of distinct CDR3 sequences; roughly 20% are singletons and the top ten take approximately 8%. What was sequenced was PBMCs or a T cell subset sorted from them (not recorded which). The source of these receptors is an adult woman who had mild COVID-19 (a few samples of this study predate the infection). Cell type and time point are not known.

This clonotype occurred once. The gene calls are TRBV10-3 and TRBJ1-1; D remains ambiguous. The ends were cut back, 4 bases at V and 0 bases at J, with 15 bases in the middle. CDR3 size: 16 residues. Germline CDR1 reads ENHRY; CDR2 reads SYGVKD. This CDR3 is CAISAWSGQMNTEAFF. The CDR3 region has the DNA TGTGCCATCAGTGCCTGGTCCGGGCAGATGAACACTGAAGCTTTCTTT.

The chain employs TRBV3-1 and TRBJ2-5; TRBD2 might be the D (5 bases). Germline loops: CDR1 LGHDT, CDR2 YNNKEL (reference sequence). V was clipped by 0 bases and J by 5 bases, with 22 bases between them. There are 18 residues in the CDR3. The CDR3 nucleotides read TGTGCCAGCAGCCAAGAAGATCCTTGGCGGGCCAAAATGGAGACCCAGTACTTC. It specifies CASSQEDPWRAKMETQYF.

This sequence joins TRBV27 and TRBJ1-2; 7 bases match TRBD1. J was trimmed by 7 bases and V by 5 bases; bases with no gene match: 7. This CDR3 is 13 amino acids long. The germline gives CDR1 MNHEY, CDR2 SMNVEV (reference sequence). The CDR3 is CASSPIGGSGYTF. In nucleotides, the CDR3 is TGTGCCAGCAGTCCGATAGGGGGCTCTGGCTACACCTTC.

This clonotype was seen only a few times. The J gene is TRBJ2-7, the V gene TRBV9; D assignment may be TRBD1 or TRBD2 (5 bases each). The V gene's germline CDR1 is SGDLS and CDR2 YYNGEE. The length of the CDR3 is 14 residues. Trimming cost V 0 bases and J 2 bases, with 9 bases left between them. The CDR3 reads CASSVGGTAYEQYF. DNA of the CDR3: TGTGCCAGCAGCGTAGGAGGGACGGCCTACGAGCAGTACTTC.

This clonotype has more than one count but fewer than ten. The rearrangement links TRBV4-1 to TRBJ2-5; 7 bases align to TRBD1. This CDR3 spans 15 amino acids. Germline V gene sequence: CDR1 MGHRA, CDR2 YSYEKL. With 2 bases clipped from V and 0 bases from J, the junction kept 3 bases outside the gene matches. In DNA, the CDR3 is TGCGCCAGCAGCCAACCGACAGGGAACCAAGAGACCCAGTACTTC. It specifies CASSQPTGNQETQYF.

The genes are TRBV24-1 and TRBJ2-7; 9 nucleotides match TRBD1. Germline lookup yields CDR1 KGHDR and CDR2 SFDVKD. The CDR3 has 14 residues. V lost 5 bases to trimming and J lost 5 bases; unmatched junction nucleotides: 6. CDR3 DNA: TGTGCCACCAGTGGCGGGACAGGGCGCAACGAGCAGTACTTC. It encodes CATSGGTGRNEQYF.

J is TRBJ1-2 and V is TRBV4-2; tentative D call: TRBD1 (6 bases). CDR1 is LGHNA and CDR2 is YNFKEQ in the germline V gene. Trimming removed 0 bases at V and 0 bases at J, with 14 bases between. The CDR3 runs to 17 residues. The CDR3 spells CASSQDITGLTNYGYTF. The CDR3 coding sequence is TGTGCCAGCAGCCAAGATATAACAGGGCTAACTAACTATGGCTACACCTTC.

This sequence joins TRBV4-3 and TRBJ2-3; D call uncertain. V gave up 0 bases and J gave up 1 base, with 8 bases separating them. Germline values: CDR1 LGHNA, CDR2 YSLEER. This CDR3 is 15 amino acids long. The CDR3 DNA reads TGCGCCAGCAGCCAAGATACTGGGGGCACAGATACGCAGTATTTT. It specifies CASSQDTGGTDTQYF.

Ten or more counts support this clonotype. V usage is TRBV10-2 and J usage is TRBJ2-5, with 11 positions matching TRBD2. Per germline, CDR1 WSHSY and CDR2 SAAADI. Trimming took 7 bases from V and 4 from J; bases not matched to a gene: 2. This CDR3 comprises 13 residues. Here the CDR3 DNA reads TGCGCCAGCACCCTAGCGGGAGGAGAGACCCAGTACTTC. It codes for CASTLAGGETQYF.

This clonotype showed up many times. V gene TRBV4-1 combines with J gene TRBJ2-1, with 11 bases aligning to TRBD1. The V gene's germline CDR1 is MGHRA and CDR2 YSYEKL. J gave up 6 bases and V 4 bases, and 8 bases lay outside the gene matches. The CDR3 totals 16 residues. CDR3 in amino acids: CASSRGTGGISNEQFF. The DNA for the CDR3 is TGCGCCAGCAGCCGAGGGACAGGGGGGATTTCCAATGAGCAGTTCTTC.

V and J are TRBV7-3 and TRBJ2-3; D ambiguous. The CDR3 totals 14 residues. Between the trimmed V and J ends, which lost 4 bases and 5 bases, there was a span of 13 bases. Germline values: CDR1 SGHTA, CDR2 FQGTGA. The CDR3 protein is CASSSSRTRDTQYF. The CDR3 DNA reads TGTGCCAGCAGCTCCTCCAGGACCAGAGATACGCAGTATTTT.

This clonotype was seen a handful of times. The V gene is TRBV25-1, the J gene TRBJ1-1; maybe TRBD1 (6 bases). The V end was cut by 6 bases, the J end by 3 bases, with 14 bases between. The CDR3 totals 14 residues. CDR1 is MGHDK, CDR2 SYGVNS, per germline. The CDR3 protein is CASRDPGVYTEAFF. The CDR3 bases are TGTGCCAGCAGAGATCCAGGGGTCTACACTGAAGCTTTCTTT.

The chain carries TRBV12-3 or TRBV12-4 and TRBJ2-4, with D tentatively TRBD1 (5 bases). Trimming left V 6 bases short and J 15 bases short, with 15 bases between. This CDR3 region has 11 residues. In DNA form, the CDR3 reads TGTGCCAGCAGCCTAGGGGATGATCCGTACTTC. The encoded protein is CASSLGDDPYF.

V and J are TRBV24-1 and TRBJ1-5; no firm D call. V lost 4 bases and J 5 bases, leaving 5 bases between the germline ends. CDR1 KGHDR and CDR2 SFDVKD come from the germline V gene. This CDR3 contains 12 residues. The CDR3 nucleotides read TGTGCCACCAGTGACCAAGATCAGCCCCAGCATTTT. This sequence encodes CATSDQDQPQHF.

This clonotype has a count of ten or more. The V gene is TRBV25-1, the J gene TRBJ2-7; D possibly corresponds to TRBD2 (6 bases). Germline CDR1 and CDR2: MGHDK and SYGVNS. This CDR3 has 12 amino acids. Trimming stripped 9 bases from V and 7 bases from J, with 16 bases between. CDR3 sequence reads: CASEWRVGEQYF. CDR3 sequence (DNA): TGTGCCAGTGAGTGGAGGGTAGGGGAGCAGTACTTC.